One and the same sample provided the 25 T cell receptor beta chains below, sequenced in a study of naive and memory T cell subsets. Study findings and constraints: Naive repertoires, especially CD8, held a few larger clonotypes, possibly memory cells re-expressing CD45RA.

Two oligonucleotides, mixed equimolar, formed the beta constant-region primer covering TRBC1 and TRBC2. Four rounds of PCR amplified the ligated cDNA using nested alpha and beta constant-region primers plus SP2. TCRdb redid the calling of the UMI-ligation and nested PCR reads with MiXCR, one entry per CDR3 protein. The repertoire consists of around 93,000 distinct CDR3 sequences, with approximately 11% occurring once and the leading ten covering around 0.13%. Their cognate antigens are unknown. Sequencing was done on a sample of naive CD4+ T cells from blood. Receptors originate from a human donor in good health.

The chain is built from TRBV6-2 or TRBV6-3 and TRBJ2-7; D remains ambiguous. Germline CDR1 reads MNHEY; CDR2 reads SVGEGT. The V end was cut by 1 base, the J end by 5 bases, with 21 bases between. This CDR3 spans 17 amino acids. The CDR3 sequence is CASSYYNPFSSPHEQYF. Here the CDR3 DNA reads TGTGCCAGCAGTTACTACAACCCCTTCTCTAGTCCCCACGAGCAGTACTTC.

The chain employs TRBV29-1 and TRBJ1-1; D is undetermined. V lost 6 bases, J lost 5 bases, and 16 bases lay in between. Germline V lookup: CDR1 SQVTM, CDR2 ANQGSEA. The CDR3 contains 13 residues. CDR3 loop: CSVQFALVTEAFF. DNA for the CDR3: TGCAGCGTCCAATTCGCCTTAGTTACTGAAGCTTTCTTT.

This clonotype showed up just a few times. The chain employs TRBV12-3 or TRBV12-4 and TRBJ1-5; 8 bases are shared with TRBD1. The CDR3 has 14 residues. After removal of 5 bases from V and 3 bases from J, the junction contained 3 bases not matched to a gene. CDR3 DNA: TGTGCCAGCAGTCCGGACAGGGACAATCAGCCCCAGCATTTT. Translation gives CASSPDRDNQPQHF.

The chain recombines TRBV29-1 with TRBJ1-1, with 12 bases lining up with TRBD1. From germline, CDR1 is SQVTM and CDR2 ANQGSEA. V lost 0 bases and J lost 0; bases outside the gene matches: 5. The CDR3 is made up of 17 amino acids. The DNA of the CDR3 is TGCAGCGTTGAAGAGGGGACAGGGGGCGAAATGAACACTGAAGCTTTCTTT. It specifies CSVEEGTGGEMNTEAFF.

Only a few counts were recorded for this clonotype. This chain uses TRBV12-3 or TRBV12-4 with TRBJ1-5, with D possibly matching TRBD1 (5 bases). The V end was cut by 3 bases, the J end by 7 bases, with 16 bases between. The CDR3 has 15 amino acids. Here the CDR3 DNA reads TGTGCCAGCAGTTTGGGACCGAACCTTGTCCAGCCCCAGCATTTT. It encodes CASSLGPNLVQPQHF.

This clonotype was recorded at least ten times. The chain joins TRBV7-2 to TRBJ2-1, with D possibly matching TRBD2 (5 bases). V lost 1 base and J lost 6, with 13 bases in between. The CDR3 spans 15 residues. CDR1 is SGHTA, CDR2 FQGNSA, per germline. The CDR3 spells CASSLVTGMGNEQFF. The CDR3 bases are TGTGCCAGCAGCTTAGTAACGGGAATGGGCAATGAGCAGTTCTTC.

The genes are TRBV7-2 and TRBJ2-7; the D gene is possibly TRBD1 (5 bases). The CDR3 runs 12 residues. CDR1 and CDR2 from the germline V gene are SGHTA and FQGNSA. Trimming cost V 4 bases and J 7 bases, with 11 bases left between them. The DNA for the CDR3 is TGTGCCAGCAGCTCGCCCCAGGGAGAGCAGTACTTC. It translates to CASSSPQGEQYF.

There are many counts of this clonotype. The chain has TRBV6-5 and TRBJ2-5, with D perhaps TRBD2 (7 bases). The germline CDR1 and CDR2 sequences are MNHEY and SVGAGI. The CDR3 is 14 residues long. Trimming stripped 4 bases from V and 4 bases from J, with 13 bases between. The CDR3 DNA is TGTGCCAGCAGTTTGCGGGGGCAGGTAGAGACCCAGTACTTC. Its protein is CASSLRGQVETQYF.

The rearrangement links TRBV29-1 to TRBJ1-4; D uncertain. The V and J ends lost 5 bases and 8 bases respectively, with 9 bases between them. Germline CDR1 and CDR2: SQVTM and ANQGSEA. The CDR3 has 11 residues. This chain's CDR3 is CSVRFPEKLFF. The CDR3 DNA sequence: TGCAGCGTTCGGTTCCCGGAAAAACTGTTTTTT.

The CDR3 loop reads CSARDPLAGGYWETQYF. The CDR3, as DNA: TGCAGTGCTAGAGATCCGCTAGCGGGAGGTTATTGGGAGACCCAGTACTTC. This chain connects TRBV20-1 to TRBJ2-5, with 11 bases that match TRBD2. V dropped 0 bases and J dropped 5; count of bases not matched to a gene: 11. Germline loops: CDR1 DFQATT, CDR2 SNEGSKA (reference sequence). This CDR3 comprises 17 residues.

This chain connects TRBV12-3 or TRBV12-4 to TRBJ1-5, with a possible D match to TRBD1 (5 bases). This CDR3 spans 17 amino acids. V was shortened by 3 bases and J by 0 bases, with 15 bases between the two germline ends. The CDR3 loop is CASSFGEGTYSNQPQHF. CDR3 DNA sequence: TGTGCCAGCAGTTTTGGTGAGGGGACTTATAGCAATCAGCCCCAGCATTTT.

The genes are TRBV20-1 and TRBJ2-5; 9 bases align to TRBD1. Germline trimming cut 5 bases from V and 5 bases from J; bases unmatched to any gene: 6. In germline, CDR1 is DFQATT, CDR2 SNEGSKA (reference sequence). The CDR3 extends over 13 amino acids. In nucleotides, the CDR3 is TGCAGTGCTGAGGACAGGGGCAGGGAGACCCAGTACTTC. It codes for CSAEDRGRETQYF.

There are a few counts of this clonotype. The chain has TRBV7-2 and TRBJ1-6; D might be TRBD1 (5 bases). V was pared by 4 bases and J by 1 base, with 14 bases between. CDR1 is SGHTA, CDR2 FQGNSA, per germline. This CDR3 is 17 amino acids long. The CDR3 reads CASSSTGVGSYNSPLHF. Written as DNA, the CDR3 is TGTGCCAGCAGCTCGACGGGGGTAGGGTCCTATAATTCACCCCTCCACTTT.

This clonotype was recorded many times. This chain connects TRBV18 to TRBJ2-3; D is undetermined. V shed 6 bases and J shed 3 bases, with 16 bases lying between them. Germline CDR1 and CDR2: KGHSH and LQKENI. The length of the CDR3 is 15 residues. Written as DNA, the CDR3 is TGTGCCAGCTCCGGACGACGGACGGAAACAGATACGCAGTATTTT. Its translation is CASSGRRTETDTQYF.

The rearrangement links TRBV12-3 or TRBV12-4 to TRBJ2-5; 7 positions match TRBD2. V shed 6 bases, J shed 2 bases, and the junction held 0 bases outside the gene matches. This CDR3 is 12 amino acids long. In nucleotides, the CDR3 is TGTGCCAGCAGCGGGGGGCAAGAGACCCAGTACTTC. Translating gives CASSGGQETQYF.

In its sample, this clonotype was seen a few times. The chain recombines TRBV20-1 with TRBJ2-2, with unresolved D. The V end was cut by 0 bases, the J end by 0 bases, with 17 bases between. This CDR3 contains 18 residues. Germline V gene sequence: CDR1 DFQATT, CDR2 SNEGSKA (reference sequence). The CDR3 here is CSARDSAGPSANTGELFF. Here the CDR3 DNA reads TGCAGTGCTAGAGATTCGGCAGGACCGTCTGCGAACACCGGGGAGCTGTTTTTT.

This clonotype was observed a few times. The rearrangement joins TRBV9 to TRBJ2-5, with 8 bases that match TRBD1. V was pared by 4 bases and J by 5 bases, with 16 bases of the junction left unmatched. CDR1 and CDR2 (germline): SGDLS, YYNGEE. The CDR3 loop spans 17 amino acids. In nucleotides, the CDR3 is TGTGCCAGCAGCAAAGTAGGAGCAACAGGGGGTTTGGAGACCCAGTACTTC. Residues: CASSKVGATGGLETQYF.

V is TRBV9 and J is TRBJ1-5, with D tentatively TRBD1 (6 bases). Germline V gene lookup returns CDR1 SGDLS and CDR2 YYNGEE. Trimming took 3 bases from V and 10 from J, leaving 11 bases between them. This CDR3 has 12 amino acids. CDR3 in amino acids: CASSDRTDPQHF. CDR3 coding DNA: TGTGCCAGCAGCGATCGGACAGACCCCCAGCATTTT.

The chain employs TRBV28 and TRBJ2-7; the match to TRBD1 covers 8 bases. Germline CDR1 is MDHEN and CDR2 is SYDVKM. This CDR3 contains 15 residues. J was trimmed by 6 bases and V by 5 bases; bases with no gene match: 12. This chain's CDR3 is CASSLGGDRGTEQYF. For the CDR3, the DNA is TGTGCCAGCAGTCTCGGCGGAGACAGGGGTACCGAGCAGTACTTC.

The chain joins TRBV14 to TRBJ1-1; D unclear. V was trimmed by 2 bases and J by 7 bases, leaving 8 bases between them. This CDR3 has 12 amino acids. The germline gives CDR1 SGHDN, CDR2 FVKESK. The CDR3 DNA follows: TGTGCCAGCAGCCAAAGCCGCAGTGAAGCTTTCTTT. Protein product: CASSQSRSEAFF.

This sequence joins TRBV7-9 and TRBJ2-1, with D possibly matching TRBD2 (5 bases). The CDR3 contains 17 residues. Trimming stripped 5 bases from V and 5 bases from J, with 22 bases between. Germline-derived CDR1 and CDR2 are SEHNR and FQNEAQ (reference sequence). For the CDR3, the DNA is TGTGCCAGCAGCCCCTCAGGTACTAGGATGAGCCACAATGAGCAGTTCTTC. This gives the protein CASSPSGTRMSHNEQFF. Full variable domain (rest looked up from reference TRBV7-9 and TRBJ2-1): DTGVSQNPRHKITKRGQNVTFRCDPISEHNRLYWYRQTLGQGPEFLTYFQNEAQLEKSRLLSDRFSAERPKGSFSTLEIQRTEQGDSAMYLCASSPSGTRMSHNEQFFGPGTRLTVL.

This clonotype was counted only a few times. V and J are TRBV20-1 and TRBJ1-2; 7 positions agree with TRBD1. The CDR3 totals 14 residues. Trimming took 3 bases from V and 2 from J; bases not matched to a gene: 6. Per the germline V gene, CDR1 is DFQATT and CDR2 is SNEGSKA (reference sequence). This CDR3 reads CSASEGAVNYGYTF. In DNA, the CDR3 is TGCAGTGCTAGCGAGGGGGCAGTAAACTATGGCTACACCTTC.

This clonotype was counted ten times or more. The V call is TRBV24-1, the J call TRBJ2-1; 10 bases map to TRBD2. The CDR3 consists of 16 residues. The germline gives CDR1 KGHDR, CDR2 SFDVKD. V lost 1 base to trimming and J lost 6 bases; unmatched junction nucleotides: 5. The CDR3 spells CATSDLAGGPVNEQFF. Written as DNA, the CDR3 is TGTGCCACCAGTGATTTAGCGGGAGGGCCGGTCAATGAGCAGTTCTTC.

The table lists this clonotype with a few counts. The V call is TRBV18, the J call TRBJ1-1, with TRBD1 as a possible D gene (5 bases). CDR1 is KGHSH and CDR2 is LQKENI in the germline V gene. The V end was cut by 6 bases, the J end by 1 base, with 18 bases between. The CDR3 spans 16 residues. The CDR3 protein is CASSTRTPQGNTEAFF. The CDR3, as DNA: TGTGCCAGCTCGACGAGGACCCCTCAGGGGAACACTGAAGCTTTCTTT.

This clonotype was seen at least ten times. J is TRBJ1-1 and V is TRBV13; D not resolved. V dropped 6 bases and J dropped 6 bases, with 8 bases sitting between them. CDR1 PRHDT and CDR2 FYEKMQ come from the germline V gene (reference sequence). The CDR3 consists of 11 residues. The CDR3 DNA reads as TGTGCCAGCAGTCGAGCGTCTGAAGCTTTCTTT. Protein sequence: CASSRASEAFF.